This T cell receptor beta chain was captured in a study of cytomegalovirus exposure and HLA in healthy donors (dated by TCRdb to the late 2010s). Study-level background: An earlier analysis of 587 of the donors reported about 300 Gb of sequence data and around 110 million unique TCR beta sequences obtained from around 190 million T cells. About 310 gigabases of sequencing data and 78 million or so unique TCR sequences were included in an early release covering roughly 700 HLA-typed donors. The genetic ancestry cluster associated with self-reported Caucasian donors included 65% to 90% of the roughly 400 genotyped donors. The aim of the study was to test whether cataloging public T cell receptors could identify signatures of past pathogen exposure. The T cell repertoires of 550 to 850 subjects were profiled by immunosequencing and related to cytomegalovirus serostatus. Besides the first cohort of more than 650 subjects, a separate validation cohort made up of over 95 different subjects was used. To predict cytomegalovirus infection status, the study combined high-throughput TCR immunosequencing, statistical association of individual TCRs with disease status, and machine learning. A later analysis re-examined previously published TCR beta repertoires from about 670 donors and added high-resolution HLA genotyping to investigate patterns of TCR occurrence. Rather than using new phenotypic data, the later analysis identified candidate immune exposures from TCR beta sequences and from how often those sequences occurred across donors. An earlier analysis of some 500 of the donors used high-throughput TCR beta sequencing to judge whether each TCR beta V gene segment behaved as functional or pseudogenic. Donor age, sex, ethnicity and CMV serostatus were compiled together with the repertoire data. A later genetic analysis used genome-wide SNP genotypes for 398 of the 666 donors, treating that subset as a discovery cohort. Every repertoire in the discovery cohort had been generated on one and the same sequencing platform. Both class I and class II loci were covered by HLA typing, at four-digit resolution. Typing coverage differed by locus: A, B, C, DRB1 and DQB1 were typed in about 629-640 donors, DQA1 in 522, DPA1 in roughly 590, and DPB1 in 400 to 480. Several DR-DQ haplotypes were treated as single units for association and clustering because of strong linkage in the cohort. Across under 500 genotyped donors of the cohort, an average of roughly 250,000 unique TCR beta nucleotide sequences per donor were sequenced, and roughly 20% of those sequences were non-productive. Broad study findings and their caveats: Because HLA typing was unavailable for some donors at each locus, only the typed subset was used in association tests. Presence/absence analyses assumed roughly uniform sequencing depth across donors, an assumption that may not hold. In a later analysis, the rate of TCR association differed among HLA loci, with DRB1 alleles having the most associated TCRs and HLA-C alleles having the fewest. Specific HLA alleles were associated with 15,000 to 20,000 TCR beta sequences at a false discovery rate of 0.05 in a later analysis. When HLA alleles, especially DR and DQ, strongly co-occurred, attributing TCR associations to individual alleles was difficult. Several of the top co-occurrence clusters appeared to be linked to parvovirus B19, influenza, CMV and Epstein-Barr virus, according to a later analysis. The earlier analysis of about 600 of the donors excluded approximately 15 rarely observed V segments, including chromosome 9 orphons, because counts were too low. In an earlier analysis of approximately 590 of the donors, most TCR beta V segments appeared in productive rearrangements about 90% or about 30% of the time, broadly matching IMGT annotations. The cohort was sequenced for TCR beta chains only, and without alpha or paired-chain data the features that could be detected were limited. The authors suggested that the approach could potentially be extended to other disease states and immunological phenotypes. Correlated functional status among segregating V segments might be attributable to linkage disequilibrium, but an unknown experimental factor could not be ruled out. A cluster of highly shared sequence variants was judged likely to be a technical artifact of the sequencing pipeline. In a later genetic analysis, a missense DCLRE1C variant was associated with V-gene and J-gene trimming of TCR beta chains, and the association was replicated in an independent cohort. Across donors, most TCR sequences were observed very rarely, whereas some public TCRs were present in many individuals. According to a later analysis, most CMV-associated TCR beta chains appeared to be HLA-restricted, and the HLA associations seemed to be driven largely by CMV exposure. The only immune exposure information available for the cohort was CMV serostatus. Cytomegalovirus status was reported to be diagnosed by the classifier with high specificity and sensitivity in both the original and validation cohorts. In vitro tests confirmed that a few of the cytomegalovirus-associated TCR beta chains recognize cytomegalovirus antigens. Compared with equally common non-associated chains, HLA-associated TCR beta chains in a later analysis were more clonally expanded and had lower generation probabilities. A further reported finding was that TCR beta sequences accurately predicted the HLA-A and HLA-B alleles for most subjects in the first cohort. According to a later genetic analysis, donors in an Asian-associated ancestry cluster had fewer N-insertions in productive TCRs than the approximately 700-donor mean. The study gave a list of under 200 TCR beta chains associated with cytomegalovirus. Because the 87-base-pair reads could not distinguish some IMGT-functional V segments, including TRBV6-2 and TRBV6-3, those segments were excluded.

V lost 1 base and J lost 5 bases, and the count of bases not matched to a germline gene is 12. In the germline V gene (reference sequence), CDR1 corresponds to MNHEY and CDR2 to SMNVEV. Including the terminal cysteine and phenylalanine, the CDR3 comprises 17 residues. Only CDR3 DNA remains: 51 bases, in frame from the first base. The cohort was made up of roughly 670 healthy bone marrow donors. At the time of sampling, all cohort members were nominally healthy, though unrecorded immune exposures were likely present. The donor was CMV seropositive and belonged to the group of some 290 seropositive cohort members. Every donor gave a peripheral blood sample, and the peripheral blood mononuclear cells from that sample were used for TCR beta sequencing. Genomic DNA extraction from the blood cell samples was performed with the Qiagen DNeasy Blood Extraction Kit. Concerning this clone: Its recognized antigen is unknown. No base qualities exist here, and no much larger clone lies one base off it.

The protocol used for the library was the immunoSEQ multiplex PCR assay. A mixture of 60 forward primers for TCR Vbeta segments and 13 reverse primers for TCR Jbeta segments was used in the multiplex PCR. Amplification of the CDR3 region of rearranged TCR beta genes was performed with a multiplex PCR assay on genomic DNA. Amplified TCR beta libraries were sequenced as 87-base-pair reads on the Illumina HiSeq System. The original methods were these. A later analysis counted approximately 74 million unique TCR beta chains across the roughly 700 repertoires, and around 12 million of these chains were shared by at least two donors. A nearest-neighbor algorithm error-corrected the raw reads and collapsed the reads into unique sequences, merging closely related sequences to remove PCR and sequencing errors. Alignment of CDR3 sequences to IMGT reference sequences was used to assign V, D and J gene segments. Each retained sequence needed at least a six-nucleotide match to both a V gene segment and a J gene segment. A rearrangement was called productive if the CDR3 had no stop codons and remained in frame with V and J, and every other rearrangement was called non-productive. Following IMGT convention, CDR3 was defined as the stretch from the second conserved V-encoded cysteine up to the conserved J-encoded phenylalanine. In an earlier analysis of 500 to 650 of the donors, sequences lacking an unambiguous match to a single V gene segment were excluded. An earlier analysis of 587 of the donors classified V segments as functional when productive rearrangements were above 56.7% and as segregating when the standard deviation between donors was above 5%. A statistical classification framework was built to diagnose cytomegalovirus status from the catalog of TCR beta chain sequences. In a later analysis, V and J genes were assigned by comparing TCR nucleotide sequences against IMGT/GENE-DB human TR gene sequences. Using the TCRdist pipeline, a later analysis assigned CDR3 sequences along with most-parsimonious VDJ recombination scenarios. In a later analysis, each TCR beta chain was defined by its CDR3 amino acid sequence together with its V-gene family, and reads without a unique V-gene family were excluded. A later analysis removed roughly 590 highly shared, low-generation-probability nucleotide sequences to deal with suspected cross-contamination and a sequencing artifact. In a later analysis, a clonal expansion index was calculated for each public chain from normalized within-repertoire ranks of inferred template counts. Generation probabilities in a later analysis came from a VDJ recombination model fitted to out-of-frame rearrangements, and those results were checked against IGoR. Hypergeometric tests were used in a later analysis to score TCR-TCR, TCR-HLA and TCR-CMV co-occurrence, with a repertoire-size bias correction applied to the TCR pairs. In a later analysis, false discovery rates were estimated by permuting HLA or CMV assignments 20 times. In a later analysis, co-occurring TCRs were grouped using DBSCAN, and TCRdist sequence similarity was added for clustering within HLA-allele-positive subsets. For co-occurrence clustering, repertoires with fewer than 30,000 or more than 120,000 public chains were excluded, along with 5 or 6 repertoires with anomalous nucleotide sharing. The table comes from immuneACCESS by way of TCRdb, which keeps in-frame sequences with V and J called. Part of the clones is missing from these tables; in studies checked, under half for an unresolved V gene and the rest for unknown reasons. The V and J calls and the clone size are those of that table, but D and trimming were determined from the DNA. The sample data list over 85,000 clones, and more than 70% of these were observed just once. The ten largest clonotypes hold roughly 8.9% of the sample.

The clonotype comes from a male donor in good health and CMV-seropositive. The rearranged chain carries TRBV27 and TRBJ2-7, and 9 junctional nucleotides match TRBD1. Source material: PBMCs. This receptor carries the CDR3 CASSLWASRQGGNEQYF. The nucleotide sequence reads as follows: TGTGCCAGCAGTTTATGGGCTTCTCGACAGGGGGGCAACGAGCAGTACTTC.